The clone carrying this T cell receptor (beta chain) has a count of ten or more. Its antigen is not known. The record originates from a study of CD8 T cells in ankylosing spondylitis. Study-level findings and limits: Ankylosing spondylitis blood seemed to carry a telltale TCR beta motif made of eight highly homologous variants.

Each CDR3 protein gets one entry after TCRdb re-called the 5' RACE reads with MiXCR. The sample consists of some 330,000 distinct CDR3 sequences, around 8% of them appearing once. Sequenced sample: blood, either unsorted or a sorted T cell fraction (not recorded which). This TCR came from a male donor with ankylosing spondylitis.

The CDR3 loop is CASSPRQQGNGQPQHF. The CDR3 DNA follows: TGTGCCAGTAGTCCACGACAACAGGGAAATGGACAGCCCCAGCATTTT. This chain joins TRBV19 and TRBJ1-5, with D maybe TRBD1 (6 bases). Between the trimmed V and J ends, which lost 5 bases and 7 bases, there was a span of 21 bases. Germline CDR1 and CDR2: LNHDA and SQIVND (reference sequence). CDR3 size: 16 residues.